The present TCR beta chain was sequenced within a study of blood T cell repertoires in COVID-19. Across the whole study: Acute and convalescent COVID-19 specimens originated in the United States, Italy and Spain. PBMCs, B-cell-depleted T cells, or T cells were the source of the cDNA or gDNA that made up the material.

Authors' analysis steps: Amplified reference gene primers provided the basis for estimating nucleated cell counts. Here immunoSEQ multiplex PCR was the method, and the copy in TCRdb shows in-frame clones only, minus some. V, J and clone size are those of that table, while D and trimming were read from the DNA. The table shows 250,000 to 300,000 clones, with around 88% occurring only once. V gave up 6 bases and J gave up 4 bases, with 12 bases separating them. Germline lookup yields CDR1 MNHEY and CDR2 SVGAGI. The CDR3 has 13 residues. The source is a woman younger than 45 who had recovered from COVID-19. This chain links TRBV6-5 with TRBJ2-5; perhaps TRBD1 as D (5 bases). Material for sequencing was peripheral blood. The CDR3, as DNA: TGTGCCAGCAGAATTTCAAGGGGAGAGACCCAGTACTTC. Amino acids: CASRISRGETQYF.